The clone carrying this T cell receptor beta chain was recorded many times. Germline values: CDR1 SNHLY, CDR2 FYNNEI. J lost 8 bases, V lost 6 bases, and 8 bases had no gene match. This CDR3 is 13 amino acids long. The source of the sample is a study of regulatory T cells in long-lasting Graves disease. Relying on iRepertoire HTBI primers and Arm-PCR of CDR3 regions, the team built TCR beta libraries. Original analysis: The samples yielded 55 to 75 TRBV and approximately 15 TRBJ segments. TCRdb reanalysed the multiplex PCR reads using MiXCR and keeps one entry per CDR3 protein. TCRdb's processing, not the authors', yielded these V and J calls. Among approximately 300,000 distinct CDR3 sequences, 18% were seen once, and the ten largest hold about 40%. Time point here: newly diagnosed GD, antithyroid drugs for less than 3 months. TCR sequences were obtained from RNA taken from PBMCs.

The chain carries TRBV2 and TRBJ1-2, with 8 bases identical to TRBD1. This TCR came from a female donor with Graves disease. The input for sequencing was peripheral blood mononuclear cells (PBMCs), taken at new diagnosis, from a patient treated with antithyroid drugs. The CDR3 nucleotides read TGTGCCAGCAGAGGTGGGACAGGAATGGGCTACACCTTC. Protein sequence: CASRGGTGMGYTF.